The sequence of this T cell receptor beta chain was determined in a study of T cell responses to AZD1222 COVID-19 vaccine. Whole-study results and caveats: Distributed over spike, vaccine-associated CD4 TCRs predominated at 160-218 and 743-854.

Germline V CDR1 and CDR2: LNHDA, SQIVND (reference sequence). The CDR3 runs to 15 residues. Trimming took off 7 bases at V and 5 bases at J, with 18 bases between the two ends. The data were produced by immunoSEQ multiplex PCR, yet TCRdb's version contains in-frame clones alone and is incomplete. The sample yields about 95,000 clones, roughly 89% seen once. With respect to this clone: What it binds is unknown.

This material consisted of peripheral blood, taken on day 0 of AZD1222 vaccination. The J gene is TRBJ1-5, the V gene TRBV19; TRBD1 might be the D (5 bases). The TCR was taken from an adult in good health. CDR3 DNA sequence: TGTGCCAGTACTCATAGTTGGGGGTGGGATCAGCCCCAGCATTTT. Translated: CASTHSWGWDQPQHF. The variable domain in full, completed from reference TRBV19 and TRBJ1-5, reads DGGITQSPKYLFRKEGQNVTLSCEQNLNHDAMYWYRQDPGQGLRLIYYSQIVNDFQKGDIAEGYSVSREKKESFPLTVTSAQKNPTAFYLCASTHSWGWDQPQHFGDGTRLSIL.